This T cell receptor (beta chain) derives from a study of blood T cell repertoires in COVID-19. Turning to the study itself: Some COVID-19 samples were acute and others convalescent; all came from the United States, Italy and Spain.

Assay: immunoSEQ multiplex PCR; the TCRdb copy retains only in-frame clones and omits some. Of about 260,000 clones listed, around 90% are singletons. This clone came up once. This CDR3 is built from 14 residues. Unmatched junction bases numbered 4, after V lost 4 bases and J lost 3 bases. The germline gives CDR1 SEHNR, CDR2 FQNEAQ (reference sequence). Sequencing was carried out using peripheral blood. The chain has TRBV7-9 and TRBJ2-7; 9 bases match TRBD1. The TCR comes from a woman aged 45-59 years who had recovered from COVID-19. Here the CDR3 reads CASSYGTGSYEQYF. In DNA, the CDR3 is TGTGCCAGCAGCTACGGGACAGGGAGCTACGAGCAGTACTTC. Full variable domain (missing parts from reference TRBV7-9 and TRBJ2-7): DTGVSQNPRHKITKRGQNVTFRCDPISEHNRLYWYRQTLGQGPEFLTYFQNEAQLEKSRLLSDRFSAERPKGSFSTLEIQRTEQGDSAMYLCASSYGTGSYEQYFGPGTRLTVT.